A single sample gave rise to the 27 T cell receptor beta chains below, sequenced in a study of shared T cell receptors in the human thymus. The table came from immunoSEQ multiplex PCR; TCRdb's copy has only in-frame clones and leaves some out. The table shows hundreds of thousands of clones, with around 89% occurring only once. This same sample was also part of a study on human thymus T cells.

Material: thymocytes. The receptors come from a boy in the first two years of life with a congenital heart defect.

This chain links TRBV27 with TRBJ2-5; weak D call: TRBD2 (5 bases). Germline CDR1 reads MNHEY; CDR2 reads SMNVEV (reference sequence). V was shortened by 6 bases and J by 8 bases, with 16 bases between the two germline ends. The CDR3 consists of 13 residues. The CDR3 bases are TGTGCCAGCAGCTGGAGGTGTGGCGGCACCCAGTACTTC. This sequence encodes CASSWRCGGTQYF.

This clone was detected once. The V gene is TRBV11-3, the J gene TRBJ1-1; TRBD1 aligns across 10 bases. The J segment lost 2 bases and the V segment lost 1 base, leaving 1 base of the junction unmatched. The CDR3 is 15 amino acids. The germline CDR1 and CDR2 sequences are SGHNT and YENEEA. CDR3 nucleotide sequence: TGTGCCAGCAGCTTAGGGGACAGGGGAAACACTGAAGCTTTCTTT. Amino acids: CASSLGDRGNTEAFF.

This clone was seen only once. The chain is built from TRBV7-2 and TRBJ2-5; 9 bases map to TRBD2. V lost 2 bases to trimming and J lost 1 base; unmatched junction nucleotides: 5. The CDR3 is made up of 16 amino acids. The germline V gene has CDR1 SGHTA and CDR2 FQGNSA. The CDR3 reads CASSLWTSVRQETQYF. The CDR3 region has the DNA TGTGCCAGCAGCTTATGGACTAGCGTGCGCCAAGAGACCCAGTACTTC.

The rearrangement joins TRBV5-4 to TRBJ2-3; the D gene is possibly TRBD2 (5 bases). CDR1 SGHNT and CDR2 YYREEE come from the germline V gene (reference sequence). There are 15 residues in the CDR3. The germline V and J ends were trimmed by 4 bases and 4 bases, with 16 bases remaining between them. The CDR3 bases are TGTGCCAGCAGCAAGAAGAGGGCGTTTTCAGATACGCAGTATTTT. Translated: CASSKKRAFSDTQYF.

The V gene is TRBV19, the J gene TRBJ2-7, with D maybe TRBD2 (5 bases). Trimming pared 9 bases from V and 4 bases from J, leaving 10 bases between. This CDR3 is built from 11 residues. Germline assignment: CDR1 LNHDA and CDR2 SQIVND (reference sequence). As DNA, the CDR3 is TGTGCCAGCACGGACTGGTACGAGCAGTACTTC. Encoded protein: CASTDWYEQYF.

The rearrangement links TRBV18 to TRBJ2-3; 7 positions match TRBD2. V shed 1 base and J 6 bases; nucleotides not matched to a gene: 7. Germline values: CDR1 KGHSH, CDR2 LQKENI. This CDR3 region has 15 residues. For the CDR3, the DNA is TGTGCCAGCTCACCACTAGGACTAGTAGGGGATACGCAGTATTTT. Its translation is CASSPLGLVGDTQYF.

The V and J genes are TRBV29-1 and TRBJ2-5; 7 nucleotides align to TRBD2. Germline-derived CDR1 and CDR2 are SQVTM and ANQGSEA. Trimming cost V 7 bases and J 5 bases; bases outside gene matches: 10. This CDR3 has 13 amino acids. CDR3 in DNA: TGCAGCGCAGAGCGGGGCGCAGGGGAGACCCAGTACTTC. Translating it yields CSAERGAGETQYF.

V is TRBV30 and J is TRBJ2-7, with D perhaps matching TRBD1 (5 bases). Germline V gives CDR1 GTSNPN, CDR2 SVGIG (reference sequence). The CDR3 loop spans 14 amino acids. Deletions cut 3 bases from V and 2 bases from J, with 14 bases between. The CDR3 bases are TGTGCCTGGAGGCCCCCGGCAGGGACCTACGAGCAGTACTTC. Translated: CAWRPPAGTYEQYF.

This chain joins TRBV9 and TRBJ2-2, with 14 bases that match TRBD2. J gave up 7 bases and V 2 bases, and 4 bases lay outside the gene matches. The CDR3 length is 16 residues. CDR1 SGDLS and CDR2 YYNGEE come from the germline V gene. DNA for the CDR3: TGTGCCAGCAGCGTGGGGACTAGCGGGAGTGACGGGGAGCTGTTTTTT. This gives the protein CASSVGTSGSDGELFF.

The V gene is TRBV7-2, the J gene TRBJ2-3, with 12 bases fitting TRBD2. The germline V gene has CDR1 SGHTA and CDR2 FQGNSA. The CDR3 totals 21 residues. J lost 6 bases, V lost 0 bases, and 19 bases had no gene match. The CDR3 DNA is TGTGCCAGCAGCTTAGCCTCGTATGGTTTGACTAGCGGGAGAGTTGTGGATACGCAGTATTTT. It specifies CASSLASYGLTSGRVVDTQYF. The full variable domain, its missing parts supplied by reference TRBV7-2 and TRBJ2-3, is GAGVSQSPSNKVTEKGKDVELRCDPISGHTALYWYRQSLGQGLEFLIYFQGNSAPDKSGLPSDRFSAERTGGSVSTLTIQRTQQEDSAVYLCASSLASYGLTSGRVVDTQYFGPGTRLTVL.

This clone was detected only once. The chain carries TRBV27 and TRBJ2-7; possibly TRBD2 for D (5 bases). This CDR3 is 18 amino acids long. V lost 2 bases and J lost 5, with 25 bases in between. Looked up from germline, CDR1 is MNHEY and CDR2 is SMNVEV (reference sequence). The CDR3 reads CASSLKGGSSPPRNEQYF. CDR3 DNA sequence: TGTGCCAGCAGTTTAAAAGGTGGGTCTAGCCCTCCTCGTAACGAGCAGTACTTC.

The table lists this clone with a count of one. V and J are TRBV30 and TRBJ2-7; D is perhaps TRBD1 (5 bases). The ends were cut back, 8 bases at V and 7 bases at J, with 27 bases in the middle. Germline V gene lookup returns CDR1 GTSNPN and CDR2 SVGIG (reference sequence). This CDR3 spans 15 amino acids. CDR3 region: CARGRILARGWEQYF. In DNA, the CDR3 is TGTGCCAGGGGAAGAATTTTGGCTAGGGGTTGGGAGCAGTACTTC.

The chain links TRBV21-1 to TRBJ2-7; the table's D gene call, TRBD2, was not cross checked with the DNA. TRBV21-1 is tagged as a pseudogene. This CDR3 is built from 15 residues. The CDR3 sequence: CASSKVREVTYEQYF. In DNA, the CDR3 is TGTGCCAGCAGCAAAGTACGGGAGGTGACCTACGAGCAGTACTTC.

V gene TRBV21-1 combines with J gene TRBJ2-1; the DNA was not used to check the table's D call, TRBD1. TRBV21-1 constitutes a pseudogene. This CDR3 region has 14 residues. The CDR3 DNA reads TGTGCCAGCAGCAGCAGGACACACTACAATGAGCAGTTCTTC. It specifies CASSSRTHYNEQFF.

The chain employs TRBV19 and TRBJ1-2; perhaps TRBD1 as D (6 bases). Germline CDR1 and CDR2: LNHDA and SQIVND (reference sequence). V lost 8 bases, J lost 5 bases, and 18 bases lay in between. The CDR3 sequence is 14 residues long. Written as DNA, the CDR3 is TGTGCCAGTGGGGAGGGGCGACAGGCGTATGGCTACACCTTC. This gives the protein CASGEGRQAYGYTF.

On this clone: At one end the junction does not follow the germline gene, possibly because of a read error. The V call is TRBV6-5, the J call TRBJ1-2; D uncertain. This CDR3 region has 15 residues. CDR1 is MNHEY and CDR2 is SVGAGI in the germline V gene. CDR3 nucleotides: TGTGCCAGCAGTGACTCGGATGTGCGGCACTATGGCTACACCTTC. Translation gives CASSDSDVRHYGYTF.

The chain is built from TRBV5-4 and TRBJ2-1, with 12 bases matching TRBD2. The junction had 6 bases not matched to a gene; V was cut back by 1 base and J by 7 bases. Per the germline V gene, CDR1 is SGHNT and CDR2 is YYREEE (reference sequence). The CDR3 contains 16 residues. The CDR3 region is CASSLRLAGEWNEQFF. CDR3 sequence (DNA): TGTGCCAGCAGCTTGCGACTAGCGGGAGAGTGGAATGAGCAGTTCTTC.

J is TRBJ2-2 and V is TRBV7-9, with TRBD2 matching over 12 bases. Germline CDR1 SEHNR, CDR2 FQNEAQ (reference sequence). CDR3 length: 17 residues. V lost 5 bases to trimming and J lost 3 bases; unmatched junction nucleotides: 7. The CDR3 sequence is CASSRLAGEVDTGELFF. The CDR3 DNA sequence: TGTGCCAGCAGCCGACTAGCGGGAGAAGTAGACACCGGGGAGCTGTTTTTT.

The CDR3 DNA reads TGTGCCAGCAGCTGCCGGGACACATGTTCTGGCTACACCTTC. Its protein is CASSCRDTCSGYTF. The rearrangement joins TRBV5-4 to TRBJ1-2, with D possibly being TRBD1 (6 bases). The CDR3 length is 14 residues. V was shortened by 3 bases and J by 7 bases, with 16 bases between the two germline ends. Germline loops: CDR1 SGHNT, CDR2 YYREEE (reference sequence).

The chain has TRBV5-4 and TRBJ2-1, with no clear D. The V gene's germline CDR1 is SGHNT and CDR2 YYREEE (reference sequence). V shed 0 bases and J shed 6 bases, with 16 bases lying between them. The CDR3 has 16 residues. DNA of the CDR3: TGTGCCAGCAGCTTGGGGCCGACTCCCCTCGGCAATGAGCAGTTCTTC. Translating gives CASSLGPTPLGNEQFF.

The genes are TRBV7-3 and TRBJ1-1, with D tentatively TRBD1 (5 bases). This CDR3 spans 13 amino acids. The ends were cut back, 3 bases at V and 5 bases at J, with 10 bases in the middle. The V gene's germline CDR1 is SGHTA and CDR2 FQGTGA. CDR3 in amino acids: CASSLMGGTEAFF. DNA for the CDR3: TGTGCCAGCAGCTTGATGGGGGGAACTGAAGCTTTCTTT. Full variable domain (missing parts from reference TRBV7-3 and TRBJ1-1): GAGVSQTPSNKVTEKGKYVELRCDPISGHTALYWYRQSLGQGPEFLIYFQGTGAADDSGLPNDRFFAVRPEGSVSTLKIQRTERGDSAVYLCASSLMGGTEAFFGQGTRLTVV.

The V gene is TRBV18, the J gene TRBJ2-1; 7 bases agree with TRBD2. Losses at the gene ends were 8 bases for V and 9 bases for J; bases not matched to a gene: 16. CDR1 KGHSH and CDR2 LQKENI come from the germline V gene. This CDR3 spans 15 amino acids. The CDR3 coding sequence is TGTGCCAGCCGCCCCGGACTAGGGGCGTCTGGTGAGCAGTTCTTC. Protein: CASRPGLGASGEQFF.

This chain connects TRBV11-2 to TRBJ2-7; D is perhaps TRBD1 (5 bases). Germline V CDR1 and CDR2: SGHAT, FQNNGV. The ends were cut back, 3 bases at V and 3 bases at J, with 9 bases in the middle. CDR3 length: 13 residues. For the CDR3, the DNA is TGTGCCAGCAGCTTCCAACAGGTCTACGAGCAGTACTTC. As protein: CASSFQQVYEQYF.

This sequence joins TRBV28 and TRBJ2-2; 10 bases map to TRBD2. Losses at the gene ends were 2 bases for V and 7 bases for J; bases not matched to a gene: 4. Germline V gene lookup returns CDR1 MDHEN and CDR2 SYDVKM. CDR3 length: 15 amino acids. The CDR3 DNA reads as TGTGCCAGCAGTTTAAGCGGGAGGGATGGCGGGGAGCTGTTTTTT. It translates to CASSLSGRDGGELFF.

The chain is built from TRBV18 and TRBJ2-5, with unresolved D. Per the germline V gene, CDR1 is KGHSH and CDR2 is LQKENI. The CDR3 runs 12 residues. The V gene lost 2 bases and the J gene lost 5 bases, with 6 bases spanning the gap. The CDR3 nucleotides read TGTGCCAGCTCACCATACGGGGAGACCCAGTACTTC. Amino acids: CASSPYGETQYF.

The sample holds a few counts of this clone. The rearrangement joins TRBV4-3 to TRBJ1-4; D may be TRBD1 (5 bases). The CDR3 runs to 14 residues. V was trimmed by 3 bases and J by 8 bases, leaving 13 bases between them. In germline, CDR1 is LGHNA, CDR2 YSLEER. CDR3: CASSQRPPGEKLFF. DNA of the CDR3: TGCGCCAGCAGCCAGAGACCTCCAGGGGAAAAACTGTTTTTT.

This chain joins TRBV5-6 and TRBJ2-5; D possibly corresponds to TRBD1 (5 bases). Trimming cost V 1 base and J 3 bases, with 13 bases left between them. CDR1 is SGHDT and CDR2 is YYEEEE in the germline V gene. The CDR3 is made up of 15 amino acids. CDR3 DNA: TGTGCCAGCAGCTTGCCTAGGGGCAGTAAAGAGACCCAGTACTTC. Protein: CASSLPRGSKETQYF.